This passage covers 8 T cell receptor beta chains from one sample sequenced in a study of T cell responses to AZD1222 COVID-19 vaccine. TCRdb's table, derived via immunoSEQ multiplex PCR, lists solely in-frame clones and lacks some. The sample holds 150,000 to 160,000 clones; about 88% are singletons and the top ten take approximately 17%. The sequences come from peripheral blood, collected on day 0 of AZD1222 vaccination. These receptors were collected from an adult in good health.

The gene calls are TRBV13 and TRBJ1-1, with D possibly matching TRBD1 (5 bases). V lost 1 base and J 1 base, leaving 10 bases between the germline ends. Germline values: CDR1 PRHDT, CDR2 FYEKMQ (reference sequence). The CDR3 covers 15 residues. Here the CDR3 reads CASSLEDRPNTEAFF. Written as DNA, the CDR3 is TGTGCCAGCAGCTTAGAAGACAGACCGAACACTGAAGCTTTCTTT. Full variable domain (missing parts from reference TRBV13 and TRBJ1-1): AAGVIQSPRHLIKEKRETATLKCYPIPRHDTVYWYQQGPGQDPQFLISFYEKMQSDKGSIPDRFSAQQFSDYHSELNMSSLELGDSALYFCASSLEDRPNTEAFFGQGTRLTVV.

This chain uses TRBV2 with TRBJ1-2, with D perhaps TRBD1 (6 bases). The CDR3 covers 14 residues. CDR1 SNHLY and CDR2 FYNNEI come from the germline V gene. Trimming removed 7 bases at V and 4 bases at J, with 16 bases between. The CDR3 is CASTRTADSYGYTF. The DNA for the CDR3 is TGTGCCAGCACCCGGACAGCCGATAGCTATGGCTACACCTTC.

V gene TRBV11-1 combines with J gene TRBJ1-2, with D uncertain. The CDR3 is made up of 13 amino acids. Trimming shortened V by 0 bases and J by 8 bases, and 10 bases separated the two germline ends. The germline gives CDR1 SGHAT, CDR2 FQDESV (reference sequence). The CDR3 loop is CASSLAGRSGYTF. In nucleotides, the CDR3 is TGTGCCAGCAGCTTAGCCGGGAGGAGCGGCTACACCTTC.

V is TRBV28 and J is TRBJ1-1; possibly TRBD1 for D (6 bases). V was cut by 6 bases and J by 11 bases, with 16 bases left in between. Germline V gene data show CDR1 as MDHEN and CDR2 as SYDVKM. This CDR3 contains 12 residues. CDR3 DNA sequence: TGTGCCAGCAGGCCAACAGGGTTGTTGGCTTTCTTT. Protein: CASRPTGLLAFF. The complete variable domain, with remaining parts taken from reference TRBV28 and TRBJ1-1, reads DVKVTQSSRYLVKRTGEKVFLECVQDMDHENMFWYRQDPGLGLRLIYFSYDVKMKEKGDIPEGYSVSREKKERFSLILESASTNQTSMYLCASRPTGLLAFFGQGTRLTVV.

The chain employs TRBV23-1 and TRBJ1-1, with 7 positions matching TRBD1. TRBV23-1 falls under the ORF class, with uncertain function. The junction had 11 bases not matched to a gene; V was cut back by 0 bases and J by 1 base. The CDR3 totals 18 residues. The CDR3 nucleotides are TGCGCCAGCAGTCAATCCGGGACAGCCAAAAGCAGGAACACTGAAGCTTTCTTT. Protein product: CASSQSGTAKSRNTEAFF.

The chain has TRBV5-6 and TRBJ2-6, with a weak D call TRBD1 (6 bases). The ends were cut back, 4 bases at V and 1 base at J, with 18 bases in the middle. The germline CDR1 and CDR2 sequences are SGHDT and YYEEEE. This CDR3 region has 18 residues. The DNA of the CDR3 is TGTGCCAGCAGCGGGAAACCAGGGGCCGGGTCTGGGGCCAACGTCCTGACTTTC. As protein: CASSGKPGAGSGANVLTF.

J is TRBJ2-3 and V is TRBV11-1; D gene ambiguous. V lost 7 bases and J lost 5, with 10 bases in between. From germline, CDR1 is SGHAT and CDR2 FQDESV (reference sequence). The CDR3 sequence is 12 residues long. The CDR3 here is CASTLLGDTQYF. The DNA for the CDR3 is TGTGCCAGCACCCTTTTGGGAGATACGCAGTATTTT.

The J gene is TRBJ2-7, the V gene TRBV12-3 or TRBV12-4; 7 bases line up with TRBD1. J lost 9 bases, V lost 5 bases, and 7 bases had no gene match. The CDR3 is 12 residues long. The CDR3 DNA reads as TGTGCCAGCAGTGTCCAGGGGGTCGGGCAGTACTTC. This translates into CASSVQGVGQYF.